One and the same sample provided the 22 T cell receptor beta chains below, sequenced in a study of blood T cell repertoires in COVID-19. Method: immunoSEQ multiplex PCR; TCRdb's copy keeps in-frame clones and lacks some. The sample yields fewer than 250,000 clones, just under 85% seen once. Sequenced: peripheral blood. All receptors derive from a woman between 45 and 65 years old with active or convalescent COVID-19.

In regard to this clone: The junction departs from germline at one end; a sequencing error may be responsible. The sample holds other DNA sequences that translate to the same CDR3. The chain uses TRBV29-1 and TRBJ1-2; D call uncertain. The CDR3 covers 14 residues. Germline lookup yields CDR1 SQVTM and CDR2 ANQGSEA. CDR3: CSVESVGADYGYTF. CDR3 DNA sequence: TGCAGCGTTGAAAGTGTGGGAGCGGACTATGGTTACACCTTC.

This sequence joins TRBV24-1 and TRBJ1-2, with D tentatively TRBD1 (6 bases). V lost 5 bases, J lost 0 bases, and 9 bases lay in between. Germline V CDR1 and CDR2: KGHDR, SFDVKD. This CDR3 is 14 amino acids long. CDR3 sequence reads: CATSGTEANYGYTF. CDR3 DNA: TGTGCCACCAGTGGGACAGAAGCTAACTATGGCTACACCTTC.

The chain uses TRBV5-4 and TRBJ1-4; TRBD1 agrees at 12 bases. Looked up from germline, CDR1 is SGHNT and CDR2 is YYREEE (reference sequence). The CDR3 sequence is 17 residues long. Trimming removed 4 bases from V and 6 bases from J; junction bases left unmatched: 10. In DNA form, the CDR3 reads TGTGCCAGCAGCCCTGGGACAGGGGGCAGGGATCATGAAAAACTGTTTTTT. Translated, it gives CASSPGTGGRDHEKLFF.

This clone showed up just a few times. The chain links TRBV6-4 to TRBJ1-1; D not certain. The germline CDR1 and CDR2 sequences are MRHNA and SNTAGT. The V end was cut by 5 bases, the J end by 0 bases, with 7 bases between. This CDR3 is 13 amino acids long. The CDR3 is CASSSQMNTEAFF. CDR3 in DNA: TGTGCCAGCAGTTCCCAGATGAACACTGAAGCTTTCTTT.

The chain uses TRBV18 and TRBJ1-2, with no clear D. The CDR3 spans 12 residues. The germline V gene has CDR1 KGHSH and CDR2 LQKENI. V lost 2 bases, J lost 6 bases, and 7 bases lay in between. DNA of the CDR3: TGTGCCAGCTCACCAGTTTCGGATGGCTACACCTTC. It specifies CASSPVSDGYTF. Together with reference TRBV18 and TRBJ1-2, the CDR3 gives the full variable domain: NAGVMQNPRHLVRRRGQEARLRCSPMKGHSHVYWYRQLPEEGLKFMVYLQKENIIDESGMPKERFSAEFPKEGPSILRIQQVVRGDSAAYFCASSPVSDGYTFGSGTRLTVV.

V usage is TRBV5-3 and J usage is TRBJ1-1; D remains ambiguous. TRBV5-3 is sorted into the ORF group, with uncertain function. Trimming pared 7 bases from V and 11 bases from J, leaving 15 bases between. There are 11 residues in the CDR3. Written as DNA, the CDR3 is TGTGCCAGATCACCCATGGAGCCGGCTTTCTTT. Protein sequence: CARSPMEPAFF.

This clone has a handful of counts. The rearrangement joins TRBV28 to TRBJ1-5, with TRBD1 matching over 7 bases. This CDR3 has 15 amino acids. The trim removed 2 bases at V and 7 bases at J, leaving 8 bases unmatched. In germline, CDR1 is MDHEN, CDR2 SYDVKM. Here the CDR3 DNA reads TGTGCCAGCAGTTTACCGACAGGGAGCCTGCAGCCCCAGCATTTT. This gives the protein CASSLPTGSLQPQHF.

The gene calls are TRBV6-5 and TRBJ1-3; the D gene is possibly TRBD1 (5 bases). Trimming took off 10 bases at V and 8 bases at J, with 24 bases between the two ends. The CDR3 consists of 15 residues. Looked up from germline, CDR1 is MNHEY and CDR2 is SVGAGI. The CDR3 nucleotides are TGTGCCACCTCTCCCAGGCGGAGTGGGGCGGACACCATATATTTT. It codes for CATSPRRSGADTIYF.

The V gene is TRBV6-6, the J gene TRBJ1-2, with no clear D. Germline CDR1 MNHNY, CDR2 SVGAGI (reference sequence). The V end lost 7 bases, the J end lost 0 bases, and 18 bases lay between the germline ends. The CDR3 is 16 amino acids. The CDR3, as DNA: TGTGCCAGCACCTCCCGGGGTCAGGCTACTAACTATGGCTACACCTTC. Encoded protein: CASTSRGQATNYGYTF.

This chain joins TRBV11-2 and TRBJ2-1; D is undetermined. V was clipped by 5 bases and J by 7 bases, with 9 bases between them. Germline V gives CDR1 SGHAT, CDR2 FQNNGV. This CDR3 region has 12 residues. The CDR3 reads CASSLPQNEQFF. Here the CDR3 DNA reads TGTGCCAGCAGCCTACCACAGAATGAGCAGTTCTTC.

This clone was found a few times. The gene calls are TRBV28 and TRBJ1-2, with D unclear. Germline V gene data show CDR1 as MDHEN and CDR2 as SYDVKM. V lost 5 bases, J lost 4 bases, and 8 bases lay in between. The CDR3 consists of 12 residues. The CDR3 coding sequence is TGTGCCAGCAGTAAGCCCCCCTATGGCTACACCTTC. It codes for CASSKPPYGYTF.

The CDR3 DNA reads TGTGCCAGCAGTGAAGGCGGGCTGACCCTCAAACAATACGTC. It is translated as CASSEGGLTLKQYV. The chain is built from TRBV6-1 and TRBJ2-7, with D possibly matching TRBD2 (5 bases). Per the germline V gene, CDR1 is MNHNS and CDR2 is SASEGT. The CDR3 loop spans 14 amino acids. Deletions cut 1 base from V and 13 bases from J, with 20 bases between.

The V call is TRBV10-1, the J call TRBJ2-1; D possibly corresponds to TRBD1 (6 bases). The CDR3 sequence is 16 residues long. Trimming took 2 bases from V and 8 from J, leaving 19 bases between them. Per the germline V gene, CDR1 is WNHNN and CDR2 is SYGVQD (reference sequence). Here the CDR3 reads CASSEDLGASRDEQFF. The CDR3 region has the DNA TGCGCCAGCAGTGAGGACCTGGGGGCCTCTCGTGATGAGCAGTTCTTC.

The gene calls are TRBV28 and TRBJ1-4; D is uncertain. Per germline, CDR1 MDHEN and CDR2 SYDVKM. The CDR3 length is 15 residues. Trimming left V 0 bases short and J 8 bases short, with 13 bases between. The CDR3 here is CASSLWSSGEEKLFF. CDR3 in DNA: TGTGCCAGCAGTTTATGGTCCTCCGGAGAAGAAAAACTGTTTTTT.

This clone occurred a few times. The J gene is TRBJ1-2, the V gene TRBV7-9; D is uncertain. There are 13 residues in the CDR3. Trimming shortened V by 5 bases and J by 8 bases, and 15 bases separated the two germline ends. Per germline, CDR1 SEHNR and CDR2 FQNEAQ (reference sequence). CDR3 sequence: CASSLGADGGYTF. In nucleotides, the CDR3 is TGTGCCAGCAGCCTAGGTGCCGACGGGGGCTACACCTTC.

CDR3 sequence: CASSLLGGEQYF. The CDR3 nucleotides are TGCGCCAGCAGCCTTTTGGGGGGCGAGCAGTACTTC. The J gene is TRBJ2-7, the V gene TRBV4-1, with a possible D match to TRBD2 (6 bases). The CDR3 length is 12 residues. Germline-derived CDR1 and CDR2 are MGHRA and YSYEKL. V lost 4 bases and J 6 bases, leaving 10 bases between the germline ends.

CDR3 bases: TGTGCCAGTTCCTCGCGGGGGGTTGAGACCCAGTACTTC. Translating gives CASSSRGVETQYF. The chain has TRBV2 and TRBJ2-5; 8 bases are shared with TRBD2. The V segment lost 9 bases and the J segment 5 bases; nucleotides outside the gene matches: 8. Germline V gene data show CDR1 as SNHLY and CDR2 as FYNNEI. This CDR3 is 13 amino acids long.

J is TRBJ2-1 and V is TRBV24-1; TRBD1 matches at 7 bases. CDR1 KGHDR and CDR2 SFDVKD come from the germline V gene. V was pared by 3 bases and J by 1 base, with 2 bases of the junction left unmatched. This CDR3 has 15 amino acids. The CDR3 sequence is CATSDRQGSYNEQFF. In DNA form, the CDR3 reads TGTGCCACCAGTGATAGACAGGGTTCCTACAATGAGCAGTTCTTC.

CDR3 in amino acids: CASSPTGKGYEQYV. The CDR3, as DNA: TGTGCCAGCAGCCCCACAGGGAAAGGGTACGAGCAGTACGTC. The V call is TRBV3-1 (or the pseudogene TRBV3-2), the J call TRBJ2-7; D is perhaps TRBD1 (6 bases). The CDR3 sequence is 14 residues long. V lost 4 bases, J lost 4 bases, and 14 bases lay in between. In germline, CDR1 is LGHDT, CDR2 YNNKEL (reference sequence).

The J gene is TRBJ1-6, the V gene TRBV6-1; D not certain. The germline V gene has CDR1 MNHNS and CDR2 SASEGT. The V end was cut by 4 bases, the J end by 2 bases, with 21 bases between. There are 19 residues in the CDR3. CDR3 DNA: TGTGCCAGCAGTGGAAGACGGGAGGGTTTGGGTCCCTATAATTCACCCCTCCACTTT. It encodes CASSGRREGLGPYNSPLHF.

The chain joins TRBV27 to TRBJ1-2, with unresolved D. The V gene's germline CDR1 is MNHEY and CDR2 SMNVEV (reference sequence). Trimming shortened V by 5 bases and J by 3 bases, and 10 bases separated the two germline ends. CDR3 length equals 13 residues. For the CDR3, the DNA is TGTGCCAGCAGTCGGGGAGAGGACTATGGCTACACCTTC. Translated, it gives CASSRGEDYGYTF.

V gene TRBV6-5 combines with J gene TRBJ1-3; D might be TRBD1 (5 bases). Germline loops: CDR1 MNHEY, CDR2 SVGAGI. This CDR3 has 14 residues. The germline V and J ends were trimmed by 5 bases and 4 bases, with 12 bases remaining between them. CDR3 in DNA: TGTGCCAGCAGTAGGGCAGGGAACGGAAACACCATATATTTT. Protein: CASSRAGNGNTIYF.